This T cell receptor beta chain derives from a study of blood T cell repertoires in COVID-19. The V gene's germline CDR1 is LGHDT and CDR2 YNNKEL (reference sequence). The CDR3 is 16 amino acids. V lost 1 base to trimming and J lost 5 bases; unmatched junction nucleotides: 7. In the original analysis: Estimated nucleated cell counts came from reference gene primer amplification. Assay used: immunoSEQ multiplex PCR; TCRdb lists only in-frame clones, some missing. D and trimming were read from the DNA, whereas the V and J calls and clone size are those reported in that table. The data contain 70,000 to 85,000 clones, roughly nine tenths of them singletons. This clone was seen just once.

This chain connects TRBV3-1 (or the pseudogene TRBV3-2) to TRBJ2-5, with 10 positions matching TRBD2. The sequenced material came from peripheral blood. This receptor was taken from an older woman with acute or convalescent COVID-19. In DNA form, the CDR3 reads TGTGCCAGCAGCCAAGGTGGAGCGGGGGGGAGGGAGACCCAGTACTTC. Translated, it gives CASSQGGAGGRETQYF.